These 21 T cell receptor beta chains originate from one sample sequenced in a study of neurological immune-mediated disorders. TCRdb used MiXCR to reprocess the 5' RACE reads, holding one entry per CDR3 protein. The table lists 60,000 to 85,000 distinct CDR3 sequences, less than 5.5% of them singletons. The source material was PBMCs. The receptor set was obtained from a man aged 18 to 29 with multiple sclerosis.

This clonotype was picked up many times. The rearrangement uses TRBV5-1 and TRBJ2-3, with a tentative D call TRBD2 (5 bases). Deletions cut 0 bases from V and 6 bases from J, with 17 bases between. Germline CDR1 is SGHRS and CDR2 is YFSETQ. The CDR3 has 16 amino acids. The CDR3 DNA reads as TGCGCCAGCAGCTTGGAACCGTCGGGGTCCACGGATACGCAGTATTTT. Translated, it gives CASSLEPSGSTDTQYF.

This clonotype was recorded at least ten times. V gene TRBV29-1 combines with J gene TRBJ2-3; D is unclear. This CDR3 is built from 13 residues. The V gene lost 0 bases and the J gene lost 7 bases, with 11 bases spanning the gap. Looked up from germline, CDR1 is SQVTM and CDR2 is ANQGSEA. CDR3 nucleotide sequence: TGCAGCGTTGAAGAGGTCGTGGGGAATACGCAGTATTTT. This gives the protein CSVEEVVGNTQYF.

Ten or more counts support this clonotype. V usage is TRBV7-2 and J usage is TRBJ2-3, with 9 bases identical to TRBD2. Trimming cost V 5 bases and J 3 bases; bases outside gene matches: 12. This CDR3 region has 17 residues. Germline V lookup: CDR1 SGHTA, CDR2 FQGNSA. This CDR3 is CASSRWGAGGATDTQYF. CDR3 bases: TGTGCCAGCAGCCGGTGGGGTGCGGGAGGGGCTACAGATACGCAGTATTTT.

This clonotype has a count of ten or more. The rearrangement joins TRBV7-6 to TRBJ1-2; D not certain. This CDR3 contains 13 residues. V shed 5 bases and J shed 2 bases, with 9 bases lying between them. Germline-derived CDR1 and CDR2 are SGHVS and FNYEAQ. CDR3 sequence reads: CASSPTGNYGYTF. The CDR3 DNA follows: TGTGCCAGCAGCCCGACTGGCAACTATGGCTACACCTTC.

This clonotype has a handful of counts. The chain combines TRBV7-2 with TRBJ1-5; 7 nucleotides agree with TRBD1. Germline CDR1 and CDR2: SGHTA and FQGNSA. V gave up 1 base and J gave up 1 base; unmatched junction bases: 4. This CDR3 has 16 residues. For the CDR3, the DNA is TGTGCCAGCAGCTTAGGTGTGGGACAGAGCAATCAGCCCCAGCATTTT. Its protein is CASSLGVGQSNQPQHF.

This clonotype was counted only a few times. Just one base apart from a much larger clone, this may be a read error. CDR3 loop: CASSSQYEQHF. CDR3 DNA: TGTGCCAGCAGCAGCCAGTACGAGCAGCACTTC. V is TRBV7-2 and J is TRBJ2-7; D remains unclear. Germline V lookup: CDR1 SGHTA, CDR2 FQGNSA. The CDR3 sequence is 11 residues long.

Ten or more counts support this clonotype. The rearrangement links TRBV11-2 to TRBJ2-1; no firm D call. V gave up 2 bases and J gave up 1 base, with 12 bases separating them. Germline V gives CDR1 SGHAT, CDR2 FQNNGV. The length of the CDR3 is 16 residues. CDR3 loop: CASSLRGRRSYNEQFF. DNA of the CDR3: TGTGCCAGCAGCTTAAGAGGCCGGAGATCCTACAATGAGCAGTTCTTC.

This clonotype was counted many times. DNA of the CDR3: TGCAGTGCCCTTCGCAGGGACTTGAGGGAGACCCAGTACTTC. Protein sequence: CSALRRDLRETQYF. The genes are TRBV20-1 and TRBJ2-5; D may be TRBD2 (6 bases). The CDR3 runs 14 residues. V was pared by 6 bases and J by 5 bases, with 19 bases between. In germline, CDR1 is DFQATT, CDR2 SNEGSKA (reference sequence).

This clonotype was seen repeatedly, ten times or more. The chain employs TRBV20-1 and TRBJ1-4, with TRBD1 matching 8 bases. This CDR3 comprises 13 residues. CDR1 DFQATT and CDR2 SNEGSKA come from the germline V gene (reference sequence). As DNA, the CDR3 is TGCGGCACAGGGGGTCCCGGTAGTGAAAAACTGTTTTTT. It yields the protein CGTGGPGSEKLFF.

This clonotype was observed at least ten times. This rearrangement joins TRBV5-1 to TRBJ2-3; D remains unclear. The V end was cut by 4 bases, the J end by 0 bases, with 9 bases between. Germline CDR1 SGHRS, CDR2 YFSETQ. CDR3 size: 14 residues. CDR3 region: CASSPRRSTDTQYF. CDR3 sequence (DNA): TGCGCCAGCAGCCCTCGGCGTAGCACAGATACGCAGTATTTT.

There are many counts of this clonotype. This chain joins TRBV20-1 and TRBJ1-2; D gene uncertain. CDR3 length: 12 amino acids. Germline CDR1 is DFQATT and CDR2 is SNEGSKA (reference sequence). V lost 3 bases to trimming and J lost 2 bases, with 7 bases between them. The CDR3 DNA reads TGCAGTGCTAGTTACGGCAACTATGGCTACACCTTC. Translating it yields CSASYGNYGYTF.

The V and J genes are TRBV2 and TRBJ2-5; D ambiguous. CDR1 and CDR2 from the germline V gene are SNHLY and FYNNEI. CDR3 length: 15 amino acids. V lost 3 bases to trimming and J lost 2 bases, with 13 bases between them. Here the CDR3 DNA reads TGTGCCAGCAGTGATGCTGGGGAAGGTCAAGAGACCCAGTACTTC. This encodes CASSDAGEGQETQYF.

This clonotype was counted many times. The V and J genes are TRBV7-9 and TRBJ2-7; no clear D gene. CDR1 is SEHNR and CDR2 is FQNEAQ in the germline V gene (reference sequence). This CDR3 is 12 amino acids long. Deletions cut 5 bases from V and 7 bases from J, with 12 bases between. CDR3 sequence (DNA): TGTGCCAGCAGCCGTCAGGAGAGGGAGCAGTACTTC. This encodes CASSRQEREQYF.

This clonotype was observed many times. The chain is built from TRBV5-1 and TRBJ1-5; D is unclear. Germline CDR1 is SGHRS and CDR2 is YFSETQ. The V end was cut by 2 bases, the J end by 6 bases, with 15 bases between. The CDR3 covers 15 residues. CDR3: CASSLSGSSGQPQHF. The CDR3 nucleotides read TGCGCCAGCAGCTTATCGGGAAGCAGCGGTCAGCCCCAGCATTTT. Based on the CDR3 plus reference TRBV5-1 and TRBJ1-5, the full variable domain is KAGVTQTPRYLIKTRGQQVTLSCSPISGHRSVSWYQQTPGQGLQFLFEYFSETQRNKGNFPGRFSGRQFSNSRSEMNVSTLELGDSALYLCASSLSGSSGQPQHFGDGTRLSIL.

Many counts were recorded for this clonotype. CDR3 nucleotides: TGTGCCAGCAGCTTGGACACGATCAATGAGCAGTTCTTC. This codes for CASSLDTINEQFF. The chain is built from TRBV7-3 and TRBJ2-1, with D perhaps TRBD1 (5 bases). The CDR3 contains 13 residues. Trimming took 3 bases from V and 6 from J, leaving 9 bases between them. CDR1 is SGHTA, CDR2 FQGTGA, per germline.

This clonotype was observed at least ten times. The V and J genes are TRBV12-3 or TRBV12-4 and TRBJ2-2; D not certain. This CDR3 has 14 residues. The V gene lost 5 bases and the J gene lost 3 bases, with 10 bases spanning the gap. CDR3 coding DNA: TGTGCCAGCAGTGCAGACACCCACACCGGGGAGCTGTTTTTT. Its protein is CASSADTHTGELFF.

This clonotype was detected ten times or more. The V and J genes are TRBV5-6 and TRBJ2-2; D possibly corresponds to TRBD2 (6 bases). The CDR3 has 17 amino acids. The germline CDR1 and CDR2 sequences are SGHDT and YYEEEE. V gave up 5 bases and J gave up 3 bases, with 20 bases separating them. CDR3 region: CASSPTSWVGDTGELFF. CDR3 bases: TGTGCCAGCAGTCCTACTAGCTGGGTAGGGGACACCGGGGAGCTGTTTTTT.

This clonotype was seen repeatedly, ten times or more. V is TRBV7-3 and J is TRBJ2-7; 8 bases agree with TRBD2. The V segment lost 1 base and the J segment 5 bases; nucleotides outside the gene matches: 19. Germline V gene data show CDR1 as SGHTA and CDR2 as FQGTGA. The CDR3 runs 19 residues. The DNA for the CDR3 is TGTGCCAGCAGCTTAAGGACGAAGCGGGAGAGCTTCCTAAGGGACGAGCAGTACTTC. As protein: CASSLRTKRESFLRDEQYF.

Many counts were recorded for this clonotype. V gene TRBV12-3 or TRBV12-4 combines with J gene TRBJ2-1; 9 nucleotides align to TRBD1. This CDR3 is built from 17 residues. V trimming: 6 bases; J trimming: 6 bases; junction bases outside the gene matches: 15. The CDR3 DNA reads as TGTGCCAGCAGGGGAGAACCGGGGACAGGGAGCCCCAATGAGCAGTTCTTC. Translated: CASRGEPGTGSPNEQFF.

This clonotype occurred many times. The genes are TRBV6-5 and TRBJ1-2, with no clear D. Germline loops: CDR1 MNHEY, CDR2 SVGAGI. Deletions cut 7 bases from V and 8 bases from J, with 14 bases between. The CDR3 runs 12 residues. CDR3 in DNA: TGTGCCAGCAACGAACCTGGACGAGGCTACACCTTC. It translates to CASNEPGRGYTF.

This clonotype was recorded many times. CDR3 region: CSAKTLLAGVTQETQYF. In nucleotides, the CDR3 is TGCAGTGCTAAGACCCTACTAGCGGGGGTAACACAAGAGACCCAGTACTTC. V gene TRBV20-1 combines with J gene TRBJ2-5; 11 bases line up with TRBD2. The CDR3 covers 17 residues. The V gene end was trimmed by 4 bases and the J gene end by 2 bases; junction bases not matched to a gene: 12. Germline values: CDR1 DFQATT, CDR2 SNEGSKA (reference sequence).